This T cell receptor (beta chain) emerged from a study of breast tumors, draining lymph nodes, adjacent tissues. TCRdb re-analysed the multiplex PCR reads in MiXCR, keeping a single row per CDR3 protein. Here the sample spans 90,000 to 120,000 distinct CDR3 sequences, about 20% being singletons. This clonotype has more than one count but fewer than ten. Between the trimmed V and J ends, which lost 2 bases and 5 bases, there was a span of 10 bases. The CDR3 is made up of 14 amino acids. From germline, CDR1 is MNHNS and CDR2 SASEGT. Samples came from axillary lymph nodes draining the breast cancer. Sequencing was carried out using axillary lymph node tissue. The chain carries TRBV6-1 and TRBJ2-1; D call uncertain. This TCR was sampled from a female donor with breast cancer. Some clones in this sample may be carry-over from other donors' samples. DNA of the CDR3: TGTGCCAGCAGTGAATTCGGGCAAAACAATGAGCAGTTCTTC. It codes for CASSEFGQNNEQFF.